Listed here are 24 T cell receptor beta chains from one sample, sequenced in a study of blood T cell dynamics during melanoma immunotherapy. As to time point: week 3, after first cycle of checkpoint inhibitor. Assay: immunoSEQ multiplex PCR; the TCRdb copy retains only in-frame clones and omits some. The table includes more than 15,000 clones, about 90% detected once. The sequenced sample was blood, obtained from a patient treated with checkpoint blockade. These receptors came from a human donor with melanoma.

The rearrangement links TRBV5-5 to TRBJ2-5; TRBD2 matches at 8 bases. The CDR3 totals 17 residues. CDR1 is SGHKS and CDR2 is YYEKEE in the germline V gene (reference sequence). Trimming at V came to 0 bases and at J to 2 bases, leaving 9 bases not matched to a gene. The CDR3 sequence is CASSLEPGGPGQETQYF. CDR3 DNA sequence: TGTGCCAGCAGCTTGGAACCGGGAGGGCCGGGGCAAGAGACCCAGTACTTC. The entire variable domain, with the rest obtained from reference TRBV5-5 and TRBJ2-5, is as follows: DAGVTQSPTHLIKTRGQQVTLRCSPISGHKSVSWYQQVLGQGPQFIFQYYEKEERGRGNFPDRFSARQFPNYSSELNVNALLLGDSALYLCASSLEPGGPGQETQYFGPGTRLLVL.

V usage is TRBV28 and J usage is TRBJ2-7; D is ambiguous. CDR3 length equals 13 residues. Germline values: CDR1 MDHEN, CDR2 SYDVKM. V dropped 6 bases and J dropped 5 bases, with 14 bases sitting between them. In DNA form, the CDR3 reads TGTGCCAGCAGCCTATTTAGGCGCAACGAGCAGTACTTC. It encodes CASSLFRRNEQYF. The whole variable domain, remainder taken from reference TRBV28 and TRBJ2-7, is DVKVTQSSRYLVKRTGEKVFLECVQDMDHENMFWYRQDPGLGLRLIYFSYDVKMKEKGDIPEGYSVSREKKERFSLILESASTNQTSMYLCASSLFRRNEQYFGPGTRLTVT.

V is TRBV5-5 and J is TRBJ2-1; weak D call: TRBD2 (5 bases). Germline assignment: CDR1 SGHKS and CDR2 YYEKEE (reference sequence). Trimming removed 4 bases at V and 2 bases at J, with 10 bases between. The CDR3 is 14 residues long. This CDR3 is CASSGGGAYNEQFF. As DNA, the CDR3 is TGTGCCAGCAGCGGAGGTGGAGCCTACAATGAGCAGTTCTTC.

The CDR3 region is CASSYKGRGNEKLFF. The DNA of the CDR3 is TGTGCCAGCAGTTACAAAGGCAGGGGAAATGAAAAACTGTTTTTT. V is TRBV6-6 and J is TRBJ1-4; a weak D match, TRBD1 (6 bases). The CDR3 extends over 15 amino acids. Per germline, CDR1 MNHNY and CDR2 SVGAGI (reference sequence). Trimming removed 2 bases from V and 5 bases from J, with 12 bases in between.

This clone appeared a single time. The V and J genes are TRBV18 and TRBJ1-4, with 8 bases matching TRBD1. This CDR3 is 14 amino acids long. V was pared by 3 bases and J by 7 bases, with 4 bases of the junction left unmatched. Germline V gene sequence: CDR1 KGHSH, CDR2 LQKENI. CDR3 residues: CASSPTGGGEKLFF. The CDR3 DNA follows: TGTGCCAGCTCACCCACAGGGGGAGGTGAAAAACTGTTTTTT.

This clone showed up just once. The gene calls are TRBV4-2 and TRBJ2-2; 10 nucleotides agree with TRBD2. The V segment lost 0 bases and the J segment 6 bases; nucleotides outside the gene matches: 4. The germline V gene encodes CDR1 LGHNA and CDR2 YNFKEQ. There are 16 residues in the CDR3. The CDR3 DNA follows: TGTGCCAGCAGCCAAGAAGCGGGAGGGCTCTCCGGGGAGCTGTTTTTT. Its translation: CASSQEAGGLSGELFF.

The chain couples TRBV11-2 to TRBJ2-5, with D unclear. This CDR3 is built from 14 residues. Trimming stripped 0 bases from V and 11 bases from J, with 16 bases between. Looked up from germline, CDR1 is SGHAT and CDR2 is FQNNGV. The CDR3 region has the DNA TGTGCCAGCAGCTTAGATAGGGTAGACCATCTGCAGTACTTC. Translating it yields CASSLDRVDHLQYF.

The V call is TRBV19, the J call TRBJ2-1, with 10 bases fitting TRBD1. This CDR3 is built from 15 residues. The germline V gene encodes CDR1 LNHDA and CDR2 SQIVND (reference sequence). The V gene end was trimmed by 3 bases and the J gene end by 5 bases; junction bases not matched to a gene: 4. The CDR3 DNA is TGTGCCAGTAGTATCGACAGGGGGCCACACAATGAGCAGTTCTTC. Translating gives CASSIDRGPHNEQFF.

CDR3 residues: CASSQVDMGFSNQPQHF. DNA for the CDR3: TGCGCCAGCAGCCAAGTAGATATGGGCTTTAGCAATCAGCCCCAGCATTTT. The chain recombines TRBV4-1 with TRBJ1-5; D unclear. The CDR3 is made up of 17 amino acids. Germline CDR1 and CDR2: MGHRA and YSYEKL. Trimming shortened V by 1 base and J by 0 bases, and 13 bases separated the two germline ends.

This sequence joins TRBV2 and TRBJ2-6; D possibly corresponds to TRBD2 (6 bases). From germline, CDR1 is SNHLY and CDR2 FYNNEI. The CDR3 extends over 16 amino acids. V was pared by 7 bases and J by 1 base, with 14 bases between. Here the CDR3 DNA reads TGTGCCAGCACGGGAGCGCCAATTTCTGGGGCCAACGTCCTGACTTTC. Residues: CASTGAPISGANVLTF.

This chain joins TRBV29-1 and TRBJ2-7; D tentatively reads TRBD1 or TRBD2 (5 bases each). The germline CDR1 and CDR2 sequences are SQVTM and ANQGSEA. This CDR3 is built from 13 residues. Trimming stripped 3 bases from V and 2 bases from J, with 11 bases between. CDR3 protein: CSVEGERPYEQYF. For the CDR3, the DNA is TGCAGCGTTGAGGGGGAACGACCCTACGAGCAGTACTTC.

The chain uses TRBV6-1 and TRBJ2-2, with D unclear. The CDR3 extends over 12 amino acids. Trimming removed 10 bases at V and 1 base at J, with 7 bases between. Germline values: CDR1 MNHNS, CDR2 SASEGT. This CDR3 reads CATRGNTGELFF. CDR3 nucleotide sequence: TGTGCCACCCGAGGGAACACCGGGGAGCTGTTTTTT.

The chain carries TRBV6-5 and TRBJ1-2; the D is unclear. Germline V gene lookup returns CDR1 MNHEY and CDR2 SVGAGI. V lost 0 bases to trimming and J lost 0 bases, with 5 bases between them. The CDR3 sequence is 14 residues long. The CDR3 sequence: CASSYSQANYGYTF. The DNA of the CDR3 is TGTGCCAGCAGTTACTCGCAGGCTAACTATGGCTACACCTTC.

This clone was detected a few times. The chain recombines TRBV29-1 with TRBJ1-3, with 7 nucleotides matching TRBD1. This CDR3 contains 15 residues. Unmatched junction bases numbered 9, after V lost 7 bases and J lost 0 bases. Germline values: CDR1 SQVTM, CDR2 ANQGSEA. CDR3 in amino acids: CSGTRGQSSGNTIYF. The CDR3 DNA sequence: TGCAGCGGGACGAGGGGACAGAGCTCTGGAAACACCATATATTTT.

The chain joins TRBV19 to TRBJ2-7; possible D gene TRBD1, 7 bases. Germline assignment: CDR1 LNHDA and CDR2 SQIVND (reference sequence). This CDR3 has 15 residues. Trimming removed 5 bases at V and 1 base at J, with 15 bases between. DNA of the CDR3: TGTGCCAGTAGTTGGGCCTCAGGGGGGTCCTACGAGCAGTACTTC. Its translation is CASSWASGGSYEQYF.

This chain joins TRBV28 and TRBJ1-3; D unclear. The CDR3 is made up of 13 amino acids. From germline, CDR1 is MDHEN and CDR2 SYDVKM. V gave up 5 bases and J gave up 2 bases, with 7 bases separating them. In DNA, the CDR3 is TGTGCCAGCAGTACGACCCCTGGAAACACCATATATTTT. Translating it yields CASSTTPGNTIYF.

CDR3 nucleotide sequence: TGTGCCAGCAGTGAATCATCGGAGCTGCCCTACAATGAGCAGTTCTTC. Protein sequence: CASSESSELPYNEQFF. The chain employs TRBV25-1 and TRBJ2-1; D call uncertain. Trimming took off 1 base at V and 2 bases at J, with 12 bases between the two ends. The CDR3 is 16 residues long. The germline V gene encodes CDR1 MGHDK and CDR2 SYGVNS.

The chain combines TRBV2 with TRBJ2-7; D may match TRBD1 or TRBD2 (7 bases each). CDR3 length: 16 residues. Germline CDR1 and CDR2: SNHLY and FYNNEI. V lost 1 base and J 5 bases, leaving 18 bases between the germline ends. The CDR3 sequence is CASSEVWEGAGHEQYF. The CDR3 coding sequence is TGTGCCAGCAGTGAAGTATGGGAGGGGGCTGGGCACGAGCAGTACTTC.

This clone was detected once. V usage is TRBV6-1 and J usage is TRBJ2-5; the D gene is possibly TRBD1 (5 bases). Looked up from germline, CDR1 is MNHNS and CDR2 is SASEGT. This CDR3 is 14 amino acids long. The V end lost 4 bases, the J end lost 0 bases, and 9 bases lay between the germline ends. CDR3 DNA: TGTGCCAGCAGTGCCAGGGCGTACCAAGAGACCCAGTACTTC. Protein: CASSARAYQETQYF.

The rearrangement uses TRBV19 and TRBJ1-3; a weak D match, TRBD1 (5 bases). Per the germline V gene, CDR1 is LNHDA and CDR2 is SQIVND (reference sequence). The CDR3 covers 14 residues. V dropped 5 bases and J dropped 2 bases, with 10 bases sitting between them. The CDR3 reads CASSSGGTGNTIYF. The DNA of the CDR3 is TGTGCCAGTAGTTCCGGGGGTACTGGAAACACCATATATTTT.

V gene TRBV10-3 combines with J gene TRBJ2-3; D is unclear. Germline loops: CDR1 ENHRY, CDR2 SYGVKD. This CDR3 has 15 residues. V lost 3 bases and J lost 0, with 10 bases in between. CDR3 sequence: CAISERVLSTDTQYF. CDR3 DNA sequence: TGTGCCATCAGTGAACGGGTACTTAGCACAGATACGCAGTATTTT.

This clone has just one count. The CDR3 here is CASSNGRIHQPQHF. The CDR3, as DNA: TGTGCCAGTAGCAATGGACGGATCCATCAGCCCCAGCATTTT. The chain combines TRBV19 with TRBJ1-5; no reliable D call. V lost 6 bases, J lost 5 bases, and 14 bases lay in between. The CDR3 loop spans 14 amino acids. Germline V gene sequence: CDR1 LNHDA, CDR2 SQIVND (reference sequence).

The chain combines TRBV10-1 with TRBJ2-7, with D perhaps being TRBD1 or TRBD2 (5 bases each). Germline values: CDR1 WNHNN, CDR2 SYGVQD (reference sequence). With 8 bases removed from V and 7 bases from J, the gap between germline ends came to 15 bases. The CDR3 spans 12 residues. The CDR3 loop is CASRDLRGEQYF. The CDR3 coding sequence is TGCGCCAGCCGGGACCTGCGAGGAGAGCAGTACTTC.

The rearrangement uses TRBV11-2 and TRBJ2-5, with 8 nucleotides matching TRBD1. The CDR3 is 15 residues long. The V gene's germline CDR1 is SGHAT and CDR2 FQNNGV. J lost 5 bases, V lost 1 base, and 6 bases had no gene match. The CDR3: CASSLVQGVWETQYF. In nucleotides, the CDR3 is TGTGCCAGCAGCTTAGTACAGGGGGTCTGGGAGACCCAGTACTTC.